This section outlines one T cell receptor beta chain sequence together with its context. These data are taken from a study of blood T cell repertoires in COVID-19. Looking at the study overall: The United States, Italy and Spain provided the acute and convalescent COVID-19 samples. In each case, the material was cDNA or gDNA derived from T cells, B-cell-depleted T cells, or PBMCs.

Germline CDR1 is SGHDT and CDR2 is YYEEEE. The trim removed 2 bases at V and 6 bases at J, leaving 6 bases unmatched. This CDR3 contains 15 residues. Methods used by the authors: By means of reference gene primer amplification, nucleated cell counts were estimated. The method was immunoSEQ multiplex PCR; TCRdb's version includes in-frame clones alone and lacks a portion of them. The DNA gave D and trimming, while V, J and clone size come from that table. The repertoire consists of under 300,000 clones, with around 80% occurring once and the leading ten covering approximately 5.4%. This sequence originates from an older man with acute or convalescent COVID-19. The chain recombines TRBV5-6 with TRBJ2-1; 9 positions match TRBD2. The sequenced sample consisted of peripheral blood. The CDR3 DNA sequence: TGTGCCAGCAGCTTTTCGAGCGGGGGGATCAATGAGCAGTTCTTC. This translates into CASSFSSGGINEQFF. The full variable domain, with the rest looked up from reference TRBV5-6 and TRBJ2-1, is DAGVTQSPTHLIKTRGQQVTLRCSPKSGHDTVSWYQQALGQGPQFIFQYYEEEERQRGNFPDRFSGHQFPNYSSELNVNALLLGDSALYLCASSFSSGGINEQFFGPGTRLTVL.